The T cell receptor beta chain under discussion was sequenced for a study of cytomegalovirus exposure and HLA in healthy donors. Overall study findings and caveats: Follow-up analysis seemed to connect common viral pathogens with several of the most significant clusters identified.

In this sample, this clone turned up a few times. What it binds is not known. Germline V gene sequence: CDR1 SGHAT, CDR2 FQNNGV. This CDR3 is 12 amino acids long. The V end was cut by 0 bases, the J end by 7 bases, with 6 bases between. The PCR ran on 60 Vbeta and 13 Jbeta primers. Profiling relied on immunoSEQ multiplex PCR, and the TCRdb table lists in-frame clones only, not all of them. The sample contains over 150,000 clones, 65% to 80% of which appear only once. The sequenced material came from PBMCs. This sequence was found in a woman aged 50 to 65 in good health and CMV-seropositive. The chain employs TRBV11-2 and TRBJ1-2, with no clear D. The CDR3 loop is CASSLDRRGYTF. CDR3 in DNA: TGTGCCAGCAGCTTAGATCGTCGTGGCTACACCTTC.